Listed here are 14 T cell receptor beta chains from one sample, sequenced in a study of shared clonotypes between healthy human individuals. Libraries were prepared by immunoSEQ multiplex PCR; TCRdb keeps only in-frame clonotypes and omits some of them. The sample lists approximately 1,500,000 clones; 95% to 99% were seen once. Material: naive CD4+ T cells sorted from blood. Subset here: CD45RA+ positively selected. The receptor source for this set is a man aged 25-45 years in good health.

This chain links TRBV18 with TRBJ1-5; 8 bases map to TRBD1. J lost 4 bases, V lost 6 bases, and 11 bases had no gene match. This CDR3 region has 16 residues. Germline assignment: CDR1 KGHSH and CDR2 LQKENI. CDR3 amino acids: CASSIMGQEANQPQHF. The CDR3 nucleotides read TGTGCCAGCTCTATCATGGGACAGGAGGCAAATCAGCCCCAGCATTTT. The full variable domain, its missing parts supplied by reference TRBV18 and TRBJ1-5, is NAGVMQNPRHLVRRRGQEARLRCSPMKGHSHVYWYRQLPEEGLKFMVYLQKENIIDESGMPKERFSAEFPKEGPSILRIQQVVRGDSAAYFCASSIMGQEANQPQHFGDGTRLSIL.

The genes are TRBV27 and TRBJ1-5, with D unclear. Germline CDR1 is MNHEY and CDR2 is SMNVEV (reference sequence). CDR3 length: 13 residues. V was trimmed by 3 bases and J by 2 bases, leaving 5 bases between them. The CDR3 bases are TGTGCCAGCAGTTTTGAGCGCAATCAGCCCCAGCATTTT. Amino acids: CASSFERNQPQHF.

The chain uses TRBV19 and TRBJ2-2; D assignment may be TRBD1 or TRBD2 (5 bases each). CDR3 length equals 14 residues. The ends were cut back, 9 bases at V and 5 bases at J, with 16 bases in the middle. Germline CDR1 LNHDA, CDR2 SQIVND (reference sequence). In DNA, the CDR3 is TGTGCCAGCCGAGGGCAGGGAAGGACCGGGGAGCTGTTTTTT. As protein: CASRGQGRTGELFF.

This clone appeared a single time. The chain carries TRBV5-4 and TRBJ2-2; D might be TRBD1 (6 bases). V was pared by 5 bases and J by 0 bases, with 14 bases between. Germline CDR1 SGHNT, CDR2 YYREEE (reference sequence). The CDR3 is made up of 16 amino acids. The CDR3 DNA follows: TGTGCCAGCAGGGATGACAGGTTAGCGAACACCGGGGAGCTGTTTTTT. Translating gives CASRDDRLANTGELFF.

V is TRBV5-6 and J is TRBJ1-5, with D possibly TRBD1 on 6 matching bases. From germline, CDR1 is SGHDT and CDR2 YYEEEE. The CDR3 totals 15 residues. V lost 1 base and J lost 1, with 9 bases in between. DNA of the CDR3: TGTGCCAGCAGCTTGAGAGACAGGAGCAATCAGCCCCAGCATTTT. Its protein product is CASSLRDRSNQPQHF. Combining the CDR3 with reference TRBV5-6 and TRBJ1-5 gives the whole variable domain DAGVTQSPTHLIKTRGQQVTLRCSPKSGHDTVSWYQQALGQGPQFIFQYYEEEERQRGNFPDRFSGHQFPNYSSELNVNALLLGDSALYLCASSLRDRSNQPQHFGDGTRLSIL.

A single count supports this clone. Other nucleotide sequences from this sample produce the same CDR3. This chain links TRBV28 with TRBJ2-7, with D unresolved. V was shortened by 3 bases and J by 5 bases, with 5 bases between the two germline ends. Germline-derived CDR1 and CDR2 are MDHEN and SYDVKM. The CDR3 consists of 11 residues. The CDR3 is CASSFRDEQYF. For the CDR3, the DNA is TGTGCCAGCAGTTTTCGGGACGAGCAGTACTTC.

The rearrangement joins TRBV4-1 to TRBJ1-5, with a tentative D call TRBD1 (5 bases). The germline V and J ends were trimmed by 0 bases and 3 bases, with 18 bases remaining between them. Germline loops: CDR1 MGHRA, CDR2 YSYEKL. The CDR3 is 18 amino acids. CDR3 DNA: TGCGCCAGCAGCCAAGAAGTCGGGGGACGTCCATCCAATCAGCCCCAGCATTTT. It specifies CASSQEVGGRPSNQPQHF.

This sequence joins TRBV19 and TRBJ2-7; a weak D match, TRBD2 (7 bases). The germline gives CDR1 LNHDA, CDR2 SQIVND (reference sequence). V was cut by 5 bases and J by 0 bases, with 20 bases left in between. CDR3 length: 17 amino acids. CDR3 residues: CASSHLGGQGLSYEQYF. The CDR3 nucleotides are TGTGCCAGTAGTCATCTCGGGGGGCAGGGCCTCTCCTACGAGCAGTACTTC.

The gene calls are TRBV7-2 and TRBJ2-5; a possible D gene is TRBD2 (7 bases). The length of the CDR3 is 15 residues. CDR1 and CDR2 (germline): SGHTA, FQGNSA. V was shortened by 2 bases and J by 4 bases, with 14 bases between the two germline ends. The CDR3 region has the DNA TGTGCCAGCAGCTTAACGGGGGGCCGGGGAGAGACCCAGTACTTC. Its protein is CASSLTGGRGETQYF.

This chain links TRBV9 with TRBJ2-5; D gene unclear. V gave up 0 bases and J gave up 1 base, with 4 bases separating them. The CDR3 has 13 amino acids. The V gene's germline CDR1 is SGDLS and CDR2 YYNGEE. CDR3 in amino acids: CASSVGIQETQYF. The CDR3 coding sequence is TGTGCCAGCAGCGTAGGGATCCAAGAGACCCAGTACTTC.

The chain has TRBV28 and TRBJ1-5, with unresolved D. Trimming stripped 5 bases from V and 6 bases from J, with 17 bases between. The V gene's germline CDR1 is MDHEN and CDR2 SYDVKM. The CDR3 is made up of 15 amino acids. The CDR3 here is CASSKDPITSQPQHF. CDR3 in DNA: TGTGCCAGCAGTAAGGATCCAATAACGAGTCAGCCCCAGCATTTT.

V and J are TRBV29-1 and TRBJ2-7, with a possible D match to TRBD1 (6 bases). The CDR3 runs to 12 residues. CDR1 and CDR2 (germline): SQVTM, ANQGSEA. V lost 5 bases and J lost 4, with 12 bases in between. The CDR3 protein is CSVLQGVYEQYF. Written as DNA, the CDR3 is TGCAGCGTTCTACAGGGAGTATACGAGCAGTACTTC.

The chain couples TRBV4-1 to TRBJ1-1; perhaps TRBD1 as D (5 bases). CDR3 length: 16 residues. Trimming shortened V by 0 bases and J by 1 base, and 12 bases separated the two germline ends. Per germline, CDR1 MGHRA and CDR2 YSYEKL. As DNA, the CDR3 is TGCGCCAGCAGCCAAGATCGGACACCACAGAACACTGAAGCTTTCTTT. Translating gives CASSQDRTPQNTEAFF.

The CDR3 DNA reads TGTGCCAGCAGTTTCTGGGGGAATAGGGGCAATGAGCAGTTCTTC. As protein: CASSFWGNRGNEQFF. This rearrangement joins TRBV28 to TRBJ2-1; D is tentatively TRBD1 or TRBD2 (5 bases each). The CDR3 is made up of 15 amino acids. Germline CDR1 and CDR2: MDHEN and SYDVKM. V was trimmed by 3 bases and J by 6 bases, leaving 15 bases between them.